These 31 T cell receptor beta chains were sequenced from one sample in a study of shared clonotypes between healthy human individuals (dated by TCRdb to about 2020). The library was produced with the immunoSEQ multiplex PCR assay. TCRdb holds this immuneACCESS table with in-frame rearrangements only. Some clones are missing; in checked studies, unresolved V genes explain under half, and the rest has no known cause. The sample yields a few hundred thousand clones; under 80% were counted once. Around 10% of the sample comes from the top ten. Sequenced: memory CD4+ T cells sorted from blood. Reading the label with the study, this specimen's cell subset or site is: CD45RA-negative fraction. These receptors came from a man aged 30 to 45 in good health.

V gene TRBV9 combines with J gene TRBJ1-1; D gene unclear. V lost 1 base, J lost 0 bases, and 25 bases lay in between. Germline CDR1 reads SGDLS; CDR2 reads YYNGEE. The CDR3 is 20 residues long. CDR3 coding DNA: TGTGCCAGCAGCGTACCAAACACACCTAGGGCCGGAGCCATGAACACTGAAGCTTTCTTT. Protein sequence: CASSVPNTPRAGAMNTEAFF.

The chain's CDR3 is CASSFAYNYGYTF. The CDR3 bases are TGTGCCAGCAGCTTCGCTTATAACTATGGCTACACCTTC. The chain carries TRBV11-1 and TRBJ1-2, with D unresolved. V lost 3 bases, J lost 1 base, and 6 bases lay in between. This CDR3 comprises 13 residues. In germline, CDR1 is SGHAT, CDR2 FQDESV (reference sequence).

The CDR3 here is CASRVILLAGEGYEQYF. The CDR3, as DNA: TGTGCCAGCCGTGTAATCTTGCTAGCGGGAGAGGGCTACGAGCAGTACTTC. The chain combines TRBV21-1 with TRBJ2-7; whether TRBD2, the table's D call, matches the DNA was not checked. TRBV21-1 is shown as a pseudogene. This CDR3 comprises 17 residues.

The gene calls are TRBV18 and TRBJ2-5; D unresolved. V was pared by 2 bases and J by 2 bases, with 12 bases between. Per the germline V gene, CDR1 is KGHSH and CDR2 is LQKENI. The CDR3 is made up of 15 amino acids. CDR3 sequence (DNA): TGTGCCAGCTCACCAAGCATGGCCAAACAAGAGACCCAGTACTTC. Residues: CASSPSMAKQETQYF.

This chain uses TRBV5-1 with TRBJ1-2; weak D call: TRBD1 (5 bases). This CDR3 spans 13 amino acids. CDR1 and CDR2 from the germline V gene are SGHRS and YFSETQ. Trimming left V 1 base short and J 5 bases short, with 9 bases between. The CDR3 bases are TGCGCCAGCAGCTTGTCCAGGGATTATGGCTACACCTTC. It specifies CASSLSRDYGYTF.

This clone was seen only once. The V call is TRBV15, the J call TRBJ2-2; no clear D gene. Germline loops: CDR1 LNHNV, CDR2 YYDKDF (reference sequence). The CDR3 length is 15 residues. Trimming took off 4 bases at V and 4 bases at J, with 13 bases between the two ends. In nucleotides, the CDR3 is TGTGCCACCAGCATAGGTACCAAGGGCACCGGGGAGCTGTTTTTT. Translation: CATSIGTKGTGELFF.

The CDR3 region is CASSIGGAAQGNTIYF. DNA of the CDR3: TGTGCCAGTAGTATCGGGGGGGCCGCTCAAGGAAACACCATATATTTT. The chain links TRBV19 to TRBJ1-3; D possibly corresponds to TRBD1 (6 bases). Germline CDR1 LNHDA, CDR2 SQIVND (reference sequence). CDR3 length: 16 amino acids. V lost 3 bases to trimming and J lost 4 bases, with 16 bases between them.

This clone was counted a few times. This chain connects TRBV28 to TRBJ1-2, with 7 nucleotides matching TRBD1. Germline CDR1 reads MDHEN; CDR2 reads SYDVKM. The CDR3 totals 13 residues. Trimming cost V 5 bases and J 7 bases; bases outside gene matches: 7. The CDR3 protein is CASSLTTGAGYTF. The CDR3 region has the DNA TGTGCCAGCAGTCTAACCACAGGGGCTGGCTACACCTTC.

This clone has a handful of counts. The CDR3 nucleotides are TGTGCCACCGGGCTAAACCTTGCCGAGACCCAGTACTTC. It codes for CATGLNLAETQYF. This chain links TRBV15 with TRBJ2-5; unclear D gene. The CDR3 runs to 13 residues. V lost 8 bases and J lost 5, with 15 bases in between. Germline CDR1 reads LNHNV; CDR2 reads YYDKDF (reference sequence).

The chain is built from TRBV29-1 and TRBJ2-1; D unresolved. Trimming took off 4 bases at V and 5 bases at J, with 9 bases between the two ends. Looked up from germline, CDR1 is SQVTM and CDR2 is ANQGSEA. The CDR3 has 12 residues. Written as DNA, the CDR3 is TGCAGCGTTGCGTGGCTAGACAATGAGCAGTTCTTC. It specifies CSVAWLDNEQFF.

The chain joins TRBV2 to TRBJ1-2, with 8 bases fitting TRBD1. Germline CDR1 and CDR2: SNHLY and FYNNEI. V lost 6 bases to trimming and J lost 4 bases; unmatched junction nucleotides: 10. CDR3 size: 15 residues. The CDR3 region is CASSGQGLQSYGYTF. For the CDR3, the DNA is TGTGCCAGCAGCGGACAGGGCCTCCAAAGCTATGGCTACACCTTC.

This clone occurred many times. The chain joins TRBV10-2 to TRBJ2-1; D might be TRBD2 (5 bases). Germline-derived CDR1 and CDR2 are WSHSY and SAAADI. The CDR3 is made up of 11 amino acids. Trimming cost V 2 bases and J 15 bases, with 11 bases left between them. The CDR3 nucleotides read TGCGCCAGCAGTGAGAGAGGGTCCACGTTCTTC. It yields the protein CASSERGSTFF.

The rearrangement uses TRBV10-1 and TRBJ2-7, with no clear D. Germline V CDR1 and CDR2: WNHNN, SYGVQD (reference sequence). The CDR3 consists of 13 residues. Trimming pared 3 bases from V and 0 bases from J, leaving 6 bases between. The CDR3 protein is CASSDPSSYEQYF. DNA for the CDR3: TGCGCCAGCAGTGACCCGAGCTCCTACGAGCAGTACTTC.

The chain employs TRBV5-1 and TRBJ2-7, with D perhaps TRBD2 (6 bases). Trimming removed 3 bases at V and 0 bases at J, with 13 bases between. Germline assignment: CDR1 SGHRS and CDR2 YFSETQ. CDR3 length equals 15 residues. In DNA form, the CDR3 reads TGCGCCAGCAGCTCGATAGTAGCGGCCTCCTACGAGCAGTACTTC. Translating gives CASSSIVAASYEQYF. The whole variable domain, remainder taken from reference TRBV5-1 and TRBJ2-7, is KAGVTQTPRYLIKTRGQQVTLSCSPISGHRSVSWYQQTPGQGLQFLFEYFSETQRNKGNFPGRFSGRQFSNSRSEMNVSTLELGDSALYLCASSSIVAASYEQYFGPGTRLTVT.

This clone was seen a single time. V and J are TRBV29-1 and TRBJ2-7, with D possibly called TRBD1 or TRBD2 (6 bases each). The CDR3 extends over 15 amino acids. Trimming shortened V by 0 bases and J by 2 bases, and 14 bases separated the two germline ends. CDR1 and CDR2 (germline): SQVTM, ANQGSEA. This chain's CDR3 is CSVEDPGASPYEQYF. The CDR3 DNA follows: TGCAGCGTTGAAGATCCGGGGGCCTCGCCCTACGAGCAGTACTTC.

This clone was seen repeatedly, ten times or more. Within the sample, other DNA sequences also encode this same CDR3. The V call is TRBV7-9, the J call TRBJ1-1; D not resolved. V dropped 0 bases and J dropped 7 bases, with 3 bases sitting between them. The CDR3 totals 11 residues. Germline V gene lookup returns CDR1 SEHNR and CDR2 FQNEAQ (reference sequence). CDR3 in amino acids: CASSLAFEAFF. DNA of the CDR3: TGTGCCAGCAGCTTAGCCTTTGAAGCTTTCTTT.

This clone has a single count. This sequence joins TRBV18 and TRBJ1-3, with D hard to call. The V and J ends lost 2 bases and 4 bases respectively, with 6 bases between them. The CDR3 is 13 amino acids. Germline CDR1 KGHSH, CDR2 LQKENI. Written as DNA, the CDR3 is TGTGCCAGCTCACCATCATACGGAAACACCATATATTTT. Encoded protein: CASSPSYGNTIYF. The full variable domain, completed using reference TRBV18 and TRBJ1-3, is NAGVMQNPRHLVRRRGQEARLRCSPMKGHSHVYWYRQLPEEGLKFMVYLQKENIIDESGMPKERFSAEFPKEGPSILRIQQVVRGDSAAYFCASSPSYGNTIYFGEGSWLTVV.

Note on this clone: Distinct nucleotide sequences in the sample also encode this CDR3. In nucleotides, the CDR3 is TGTGCCAGCAGCGCGGACAGGGGCGACACTGAAGCTTTCTTT. This translates into CASSADRGDTEAFF. V and J are TRBV9 and TRBJ1-1; 9 bases line up with TRBD1. J gave up 3 bases and V 3 bases, and 3 bases lay outside the gene matches. This CDR3 spans 14 amino acids. CDR1 and CDR2 from the germline V gene are SGDLS and YYNGEE. Supplemented by reference TRBV9 and TRBJ1-1, the full variable domain reads DSGVTQTPKHLITATGQRVTLRCSPRSGDLSVYWYQQSLDQGLQFLIQYYNGEERAKGNILERFSAQQFPDLHSELNLSSLELGDSALYFCASSADRGDTEAFFGQGTRLTVV.

The chain joins TRBV5-1 to TRBJ1-2, with a tentative D call TRBD1 (6 bases). CDR3 length: 14 residues. Germline CDR1 and CDR2: SGHRS and YFSETQ. V was clipped by 0 bases and J by 7 bases, with 13 bases between them. DNA for the CDR3: TGCGCCAGCAGCTTGGTGGGGGGCAAGGCTGGCTACACCTTC. Its protein product is CASSLVGGKAGYTF.

V gene TRBV5-1 combines with J gene TRBJ1-1; D perhaps matches TRBD1 (5 bases). This CDR3 has 13 amino acids. Trimming cost V 5 bases and J 6 bases, with 14 bases left between them. Germline V gene data show CDR1 as SGHRS and CDR2 as YFSETQ. In nucleotides, the CDR3 is TGCGCCAGCAGAGTTGGACAAGACGCTGAAGCTTTCTTT. It specifies CASRVGQDAEAFF. The variable domain in full, with the rest retrieved from reference TRBV5-1 and TRBJ1-1, is KAGVTQTPRYLIKTRGQQVTLSCSPISGHRSVSWYQQTPGQGLQFLFEYFSETQRNKGNFPGRFSGRQFSNSRSEMNVSTLELGDSALYLCASRVGQDAEAFFGQGTRLTVV.

This clone has just a few counts. The V gene is TRBV5-1, the J gene TRBJ2-3; D possibly corresponds to TRBD1 (6 bases). The CDR3 contains 19 residues. V was pared by 3 bases and J by 1 base, with 24 bases between. CDR1 and CDR2 (germline): SGHRS, YFSETQ. CDR3 nucleotides: TGCGCCAGCAGCTGGGCGAGACAGGCTTTAGATTGGGGCACAGATACGCAGTATTTT. This codes for CASSWARQALDWGTDTQYF.

The chain uses TRBV11-2 and TRBJ2-1, with 8 bases identical to TRBD2. Germline trimming cut 5 bases from V and 13 bases from J; bases unmatched to any gene: 13. The CDR3 consists of 14 residues. In germline, CDR1 is SGHAT, CDR2 FQNNGV. Here the CDR3 reads CASSPAGRAGAQFF. In nucleotides, the CDR3 is TGTGCCAGCAGCCCCGCTGGTAGAGCGGGAGCCCAGTTCTTC.

The chain is built from TRBV15 and TRBJ1-5; tentatively, D is TRBD1 (5 bases). Between the trimmed V and J ends, which lost 5 bases and 11 bases, there was a span of 16 bases. Looked up from germline, CDR1 is LNHNV and CDR2 is YYDKDF (reference sequence). CDR3 length: 13 residues. This CDR3 is CATSWGTSEAQHF. CDR3 coding DNA: TGTGCCACCAGCTGGGGGACCTCAGAGGCCCAGCATTTT.

The rearrangement uses TRBV5-1 and TRBJ2-3, with D possibly TRBD2 on 7 matching bases. Per the germline V gene, CDR1 is SGHRS and CDR2 is YFSETQ. V lost 2 bases to trimming and J lost 4 bases, with 14 bases between them. CDR3 length equals 15 residues. CDR3 loop: CASSFTSGGADTQYF. CDR3 nucleotides: TGCGCCAGCAGCTTTACCTCGGGGGGCGCAGATACGCAGTATTTT.

With respect to this clone: Additional DNA sequences in this sample encode the identical CDR3. This chain connects TRBV2 to TRBJ2-3, with 7 bases fitting TRBD2. CDR1 is SNHLY, CDR2 FYNNEI, per germline. After removal of 8 bases from V and 1 base from J, the junction contained 3 bases not matched to a gene. The CDR3 covers 13 residues. The DNA of the CDR3 is TGTGCCAGCTCGCTAGCGGGCACAGATACGCAGTATTTT. Translating it yields CASSLAGTDTQYF.

The rearrangement links TRBV5-4 to TRBJ1-2, with D perhaps matching TRBD1 (5 bases). Germline CDR1 is SGHNT and CDR2 is YYREEE (reference sequence). CDR3 length: 14 amino acids. Trimming removed 4 bases at V and 8 bases at J, with 18 bases between. The CDR3 region is CASSPEQGSSGYTF. CDR3 nucleotides: TGTGCCAGCAGCCCGGAGCAGGGTTCGTCCGGCTACACCTTC. Based on the CDR3 plus reference TRBV5-4 and TRBJ1-2, the full variable domain is ETGVTQSPTHLIKTRGQQVTLRCSSQSGHNTVSWYQQALGQGPQFIFQYYREEENGRGNFPPRFSGLQFPNYSSELNVNALELDDSALYLCASSPEQGSSGYTFGSGTRLTVV.

V is TRBV5-5 and J is TRBJ2-3, with TRBD2 matching over 9 bases. The V gene end was trimmed by 5 bases and the J gene end by 2 bases; junction bases not matched to a gene: 6. CDR1 is SGHKS, CDR2 YYEKEE, per germline (reference sequence). The CDR3 is made up of 15 amino acids. CDR3 DNA sequence: TGTGCCAGCAGTTCCGGGACTAGCCTCACAGATACGCAGTATTTT. Translated, it gives CASSSGTSLTDTQYF.

V is TRBV19 and J is TRBJ1-5; D ambiguous. CDR1 and CDR2 (germline): LNHDA, SQIVND (reference sequence). The CDR3 length is 15 residues. Trimming left V 5 bases short and J 0 bases short, with 11 bases between. CDR3 sequence reads: CASSPKGPSNQPQHF. CDR3 DNA: TGTGCCAGTAGTCCTAAAGGGCCTAGCAATCAGCCCCAGCATTTT.

This chain links TRBV4-3 with TRBJ1-1, with D perhaps matching TRBD1 (6 bases). Trimming removed 4 bases at V and 6 bases at J, with 12 bases between. The CDR3 is 13 residues long. Germline CDR1 reads LGHNA; CDR2 reads YSLEER. Written as DNA, the CDR3 is TGCGCCAGCAGCCTTGTAGGGGGAGCTGAAGCTTTCTTT. It codes for CASSLVGGAEAFF.

CDR3 nucleotides: TGCGCCAGCAGCAGAGTCCGAAACAATGAGCAGTTCTTC. As protein: CASSRVRNNEQFF. The genes are TRBV5-1 and TRBJ2-1; no definite D call. Trimming removed 4 bases from V and 5 bases from J, with 10 bases in between. CDR3 length: 13 residues. Germline V gene sequence: CDR1 SGHRS, CDR2 YFSETQ. The variable domain in full, completed from reference TRBV5-1 and TRBJ2-1, reads KAGVTQTPRYLIKTRGQQVTLSCSPISGHRSVSWYQQTPGQGLQFLFEYFSETQRNKGNFPGRFSGRQFSNSRSEMNVSTLELGDSALYLCASSRVRNNEQFFGPGTRLTVL.

The CDR3, as DNA: TGTGCCAGCAGCCCGGACAGGCGCTCCTACGAGCAGTACTTC. This encodes CASSPDRRSYEQYF. The chain employs TRBV11-2 and TRBJ2-7; 7 bases are shared with TRBD1. This CDR3 spans 14 amino acids. The V gene's germline CDR1 is SGHAT and CDR2 FQNNGV. V shed 5 bases, J shed 0 bases, and the junction held 4 bases outside the gene matches.